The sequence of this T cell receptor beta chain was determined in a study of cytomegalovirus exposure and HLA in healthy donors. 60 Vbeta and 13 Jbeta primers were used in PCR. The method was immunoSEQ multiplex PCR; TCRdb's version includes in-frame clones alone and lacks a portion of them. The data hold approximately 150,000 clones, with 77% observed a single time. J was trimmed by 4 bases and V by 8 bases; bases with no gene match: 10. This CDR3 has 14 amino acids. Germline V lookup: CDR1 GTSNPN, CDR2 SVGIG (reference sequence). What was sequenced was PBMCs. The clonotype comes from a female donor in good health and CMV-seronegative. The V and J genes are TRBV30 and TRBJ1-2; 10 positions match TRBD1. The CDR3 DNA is TGTGCCCACGAGGGGGACAGGGGTCTCTATGGCTACACCTTC. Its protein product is CAHEGDRGLYGYTF.